Below, 30 T cell receptor beta chains from the same sample are listed, as sequenced in a study of molecular identifiers for immune sequencing clone quantification. TCRdb reprocessed the PCR reads with MiXCR, giving one entry per CDR3 protein. The sample consists of some 650,000 distinct CDR3 sequences, around 20% of them appearing once. Material: naive CD8+ T cells from blood, with Jurkat cell RNA spiked in. Subset indicated: FACS-sorted CD8+CD4-CCR7+CD45RA+ naive T cells. The origin of the receptors is a human donor in good health. Some libraries in this study had Jurkat cell RNA spiked in.

This clonotype has only a few counts. V is TRBV6-2 or TRBV6-3 and J is TRBJ1-2; D is uncertain. Germline assignment: CDR1 MNHEY and CDR2 SVGEGT. The V end lost 5 bases, the J end lost 4 bases, and 11 bases lay between the germline ends. There are 13 residues in the CDR3. DNA of the CDR3: TGTGCCAGCAGTGTGGATTTTGTCTATGGCTACACCTTC. Protein sequence: CASSVDFVYGYTF.

Only a few counts were recorded for this clonotype. The gene calls are TRBV27 and TRBJ1-2; possibly TRBD1 for D (5 bases). CDR1 is MNHEY, CDR2 SMNVEV, per germline (reference sequence). There are 14 residues in the CDR3. Trimming removed 8 bases at V and 2 bases at J, with 15 bases between. The CDR3 region has the DNA TGTGCCAGCTCTTGGGACCGGGGCAACTATGGCTACACCTTC. Translated, it gives CASSWDRGNYGYTF.

The table lists this clonotype with many counts. The rearrangement uses TRBV9 and TRBJ1-4, with D perhaps matching TRBD1 (6 bases). Per germline, CDR1 SGDLS and CDR2 YYNGEE. This CDR3 is 15 amino acids long. Trimming left V 2 bases short and J 5 bases short, with 13 bases between. The CDR3: CASSVGDRTNEKLFF. The DNA of the CDR3 is TGTGCCAGCAGCGTCGGAGACAGGACCAATGAAAAACTGTTTTTT.

This clonotype was detected many times. The chain carries TRBV6-2 or TRBV6-3 and TRBJ2-6; either TRBD1 or TRBD2 may fit D (5 bases each). The CDR3 is 16 residues long. From germline, CDR1 is MNHEY and CDR2 SVGEGT. The germline V and J ends were trimmed by 5 bases and 0 bases, with 11 bases remaining between them. CDR3 nucleotides: TGTGCCAGCAGTCCCCTCGGGGCCTCTGGGGCCAACGTCCTGACTTTC. It specifies CASSPLGASGANVLTF.

This clonotype was recorded at least ten times. Lacking the conserved final phenylalanine or tryptophan, this CDR3 likely reflects a read error. No DNA is shown, since the ends of the CDR3 on it are uncertain; the CDR3 is the one TCRdb lists. V usage is TRBV30 and J usage is TRBJ2-1; TRBD2 is taken as the D call from the table, unchecked against the DNA. The CDR3 is 9 residues long, counting both termini. Germline lookup yields CDR1 GTSNPN and CDR2 SVGIG (reference sequence). The CDR3 loop is CAWTPSYRR.

A note on this clonotype: A much larger clone lies one base from this, so it may be a read error. The chain recombines TRBV13 with TRBJ2-3, with D tentatively TRBD1 (5 bases). Per germline, CDR1 PRHDT and CDR2 FYEKMQ (reference sequence). The CDR3 length is 16 residues. Trimming stripped 5 bases from V and 0 bases from J, with 15 bases between. The CDR3 is CASSPMTEDSTDTQYF. CDR3 DNA sequence: TGTGCCAGCAGCCCCATGACAGAAGATAGCACAGATACGCAGTATTTT.

This clonotype was observed a few times. One end of the junction fails to match germline, which may point to a read error. The chain is built from TRBV27 and TRBJ2-7, with a tentative D call TRBD1 (6 bases). CDR1 and CDR2 (germline): MNHEY, SMNVEV (reference sequence). CDR3 length: 13 amino acids. CDR3 protein: CASSLGQTYGQYF. The DNA of the CDR3 is TGTGCCAGCAGTTTAGGACAGACCTACGGGCAGTACTTC.

On this clonotype itself: This clone may be a read error of a much larger clone one base away. The chain combines TRBV4-3 with TRBJ2-7; 8 nucleotides align to TRBD2. Per germline, CDR1 LGHNA and CDR2 YSLEER. This CDR3 has 16 amino acids. In DNA form, the CDR3 reads TGCGCCAGCAGCCAAGATCGAGCGGGAGAGGCCTACGAGCGGTACTTC. It encodes CASSQDRAGEAYERYF.

This clonotype showed up many times. The rearrangement uses TRBV7-2 and TRBJ2-1, with 10 bases aligning to TRBD2. The J segment lost 2 bases and the V segment lost 5 bases, leaving 6 bases of the junction unmatched. The CDR3 runs to 16 residues. Germline V gene data show CDR1 as SGHTA and CDR2 as FQGNSA. CDR3 in DNA: TGTGCCAGCAGCCAACCCGGGACTAGCGCCTACAATGAGCAGTTCTTC. As protein: CASSQPGTSAYNEQFF.

This clonotype was detected many times. The V gene is TRBV5-5, the J gene TRBJ2-1; D is uncertain. CDR1 and CDR2 (germline): SGHKS, YYEKEE (reference sequence). Trimming took 0 bases from V and 4 from J, leaving 5 bases between them. This CDR3 is built from 13 residues. The CDR3 sequence is CASSLVVYNEQFF. The CDR3 DNA reads TGTGCCAGCAGCTTGGTCGTTTACAATGAGCAGTTCTTC.

Of note for this clonotype: Given a much more abundant clone one base away, this may be a read error. In DNA form, the CDR3 reads TGTGCCAGCAGTCCCGGGGCTAGTTTTGAGCAGTTCTTC. Its translation: CASSPGASFEQFF. The chain has TRBV6-5 and TRBJ2-1; D may correspond to TRBD1 or TRBD2 (5 bases each). This CDR3 is built from 13 residues. Germline V CDR1 and CDR2: MNHEY, SVGAGI. V was pared by 5 bases and J by 9 bases, with 14 bases between.

This clonotype was seen many times. This chain links TRBV7-9 with TRBJ2-7; 10 bases agree with TRBD1. Trimming removed 5 bases from V and 2 bases from J; junction bases left unmatched: 12. Per germline, CDR1 SEHNR and CDR2 FQNEAQ (reference sequence). The CDR3 covers 17 residues. This CDR3 is CASSKAPGTGVPYEQYF. For the CDR3, the DNA is TGTGCCAGCAGCAAAGCGCCCGGGACAGGGGTTCCCTACGAGCAGTACTTC. Using reference TRBV7-9 and TRBJ2-7 for the parts outside the CDR3, the full variable domain is DTGVSQNPRHKITKRGQNVTFRCDPISEHNRLYWYRQTLGQGPEFLTYFQNEAQLEKSRLLSDRFSAERPKGSFSTLEIQRTEQGDSAMYLCASSKAPGTGVPYEQYFGPGTRLTVT.

This clonotype has at least ten counts. The chain is built from TRBV4-2 and TRBJ2-7; no clear D. The CDR3 is made up of 16 amino acids. The germline V gene encodes CDR1 LGHNA and CDR2 YNFKEQ. V was trimmed by 0 bases and J by 2 bases, leaving 14 bases between them. The CDR3 loop is CASSQDTALTTYEQYF. Here the CDR3 DNA reads TGTGCCAGCAGCCAAGATACTGCTCTAACGACCTACGAGCAGTACTTC.

This clonotype was found many times. V usage is TRBV7-9 and J usage is TRBJ2-2; D not resolved. Looked up from germline, CDR1 is SEHNR and CDR2 is FQNEAQ (reference sequence). With 4 bases removed from V and 3 bases from J, the gap between germline ends came to 12 bases. The CDR3 totals 15 residues. The chain's CDR3 is CASSYGSAYTGELFF. Here the CDR3 DNA reads TGTGCCAGCAGCTACGGGTCAGCCTACACCGGGGAGCTGTTTTTT.

This clonotype appeared many times. The V and J genes are TRBV7-8 and TRBJ2-2; no reliable D call. There are 17 residues in the CDR3. V dropped 0 bases and J dropped 0 bases, with 11 bases sitting between them. Germline lookup yields CDR1 SGHVS and CDR2 FQNEAQ. The CDR3 sequence is CASSLAVAPANTGELFF. The CDR3 DNA reads TGTGCCAGCAGCTTAGCGGTCGCCCCTGCGAACACCGGGGAGCTGTTTTTT. The complete variable domain, with remaining parts taken from reference TRBV7-8 and TRBJ2-2, reads GAGVSQSPRYKVAKRGQDVALRCDPISGHVSLFWYQQALGQGPEFLTYFQNEAQLDKSGLPSDRFFAERPEGSVSTLKIQRTQQEDSAVYLCASSLAVAPANTGELFFGEGSRLTVL.

This clonotype has ten or more counts. V is TRBV11-2 and J is TRBJ1-3, with TRBD1 identical over 8 bases. V was pared by 4 bases and J by 4 bases, with 3 bases of the junction left unmatched. The CDR3 contains 14 residues. Germline assignment: CDR1 SGHAT and CDR2 FQNNGV. The CDR3 here is CASSSTGGGNTIYF. CDR3 in DNA: TGTGCCAGCAGCTCTACAGGGGGAGGAAACACCATATATTTT.

This chain links TRBV9 with TRBJ1-1; D might be TRBD1 (5 bases). The CDR3 has 15 residues. The V gene lost 0 bases and the J gene lost 5 bases, with 14 bases spanning the gap. Germline assignment: CDR1 SGDLS and CDR2 YYNGEE. This CDR3 is CASSVEAGGWTEAFF. Written as DNA, the CDR3 is TGTGCCAGCAGCGTAGAGGCGGGGGGGTGGACTGAAGCTTTCTTT.

This clonotype was detected ten times or more. The V and J genes are TRBV5-1 and TRBJ2-1; 9 bases are shared with TRBD2. The CDR3 runs 15 residues. The germline gives CDR1 SGHRS, CDR2 YFSETQ. Trimming cost V 4 bases and J 4 bases; bases outside gene matches: 6. The CDR3 DNA is TGCGCCAGCAGCCCAGGGACTAGCAGATACAATGAGCAGTTCTTC. Residues: CASSPGTSRYNEQFF.

The J gene is TRBJ2-6, the V gene TRBV9; TRBD1 matches 8 bases. The V gene end was trimmed by 6 bases and the J gene end by 0 bases; junction bases not matched to a gene: 8. The length of the CDR3 is 17 residues. Germline V CDR1 and CDR2: SGDLS, YYNGEE. CDR3 amino acids: CASTQTGVASGANVLTF. Here the CDR3 DNA reads TGTGCCAGCACCCAGACAGGGGTCGCCTCTGGGGCCAACGTCCTGACTTTC.

The table lists this clonotype with many counts. The J gene is TRBJ2-1, the V gene TRBV18, with 9 bases aligning to TRBD2. The CDR3 is made up of 15 amino acids. The ends lost 1 base at V and 5 bases at J; junction bases unmatched: 3. Germline-derived CDR1 and CDR2 are KGHSH and LQKENI. CDR3 DNA: TGTGCCAGCTCACCACTGAGGACTAGCGACAATGAGCAGTTCTTC. This encodes CASSPLRTSDNEQFF.

The chain recombines TRBV4-1 with TRBJ2-1; 11 bases map to TRBD1. The germline V gene has CDR1 MGHRA and CDR2 YSYEKL. The length of the CDR3 is 16 residues. The V segment lost 0 bases and the J segment 6 bases; nucleotides outside the gene matches: 4. The CDR3 DNA reads TGCGCCAGCAGCCAAGACTCCGGGACAGGGGGCAATGAGCAGTTCTTC. It translates to CASSQDSGTGGNEQFF.

For this clonotype: Just one base apart from a much larger clone, this may be a read error. The chain couples TRBV4-1 to TRBJ1-2, with TRBD1 matching 7 bases. CDR1 is MGHRA and CDR2 is YSYEKL in the germline V gene. The length of the CDR3 is 15 residues. V lost 1 base and J lost 2; bases outside the gene matches: 4. CDR3 DNA sequence: TGCGCCAGCAGCCAAGTAGACAGGGAAAACTATGGCTACACCTTC. As protein: CASSQVDRENYGYTF.

This clonotype appeared many times. The J gene is TRBJ2-5, the V gene TRBV7-8; tentative D call: TRBD2 (5 bases). V was cut by 2 bases and J by 1 base, with 14 bases left in between. The CDR3 totals 16 residues. Looked up from germline, CDR1 is SGHVS and CDR2 is FQNEAQ. CDR3 nucleotides: TGTGCCAGCAGCTTACTAGGGCGGGCGCCCCAAGAGACCCAGTACTTC. Translation: CASSLLGRAPQETQYF.

This clonotype was recorded many times. The V gene is TRBV3-1, the J gene TRBJ2-7; a weak D match, TRBD1 (5 bases). The ends were cut back, 2 bases at V and 3 bases at J, with 17 bases in the middle. There are 16 residues in the CDR3. Per germline, CDR1 LGHDT and CDR2 YNNKEL (reference sequence). The CDR3 is CASSQSVGREIYEQYF. The DNA of the CDR3 is TGTGCCAGCAGCCAATCGGTTGGCAGGGAAATCTACGAGCAGTACTTC.

The gene calls are TRBV6-2 or TRBV6-3 and TRBJ2-7; D perhaps matches TRBD2 (6 bases). Germline assignment: CDR1 MNHEY and CDR2 SVGEGT. This CDR3 comprises 14 residues. V was clipped by 5 bases and J by 4 bases, with 15 bases between them. CDR3: CASSPIGSGYEQYF. Here the CDR3 DNA reads TGTGCCAGCAGTCCCATAGGGAGCGGGTACGAGCAGTACTTC.

The chain couples TRBV12-3 or TRBV12-4 to TRBJ2-1; 13 nucleotides agree with TRBD2. V dropped 5 bases and J dropped 10; count of bases not matched to a gene: 11. The CDR3 consists of 16 residues. The CDR3 nucleotides are TGTGCCAGCAGTCCGGGACTAGCGGGATCCATGGGGGAGCAGTTCTTC. It translates to CASSPGLAGSMGEQFF.

This clonotype was observed many times. This sequence joins TRBV9 and TRBJ2-3; D is tentatively TRBD1 or TRBD2 (5 bases each). Germline values: CDR1 SGDLS, CDR2 YYNGEE. This CDR3 spans 13 amino acids. Trimming left V 7 bases short and J 0 bases short, with 9 bases between. CDR3 amino acids: CASGDLSTDTQYF. CDR3 coding DNA: TGTGCCAGCGGGGACCTTAGCACAGATACGCAGTATTTT.

This clonotype was counted many times. The gene calls are TRBV9 and TRBJ2-3, with 10 bases aligning to TRBD2. CDR1 and CDR2 (germline): SGDLS, YYNGEE. V trimming: 3 bases; J trimming: 2 bases; junction bases outside the gene matches: 9. The CDR3 has 17 residues. DNA for the CDR3: TGTGCCAGCAGCGCAGAGTGGACTAGCGGACACACAGATACGCAGTATTTT. This encodes CASSAEWTSGHTDTQYF. The full variable domain, with the rest looked up from reference TRBV9 and TRBJ2-3, is DSGVTQTPKHLITATGQRVTLRCSPRSGDLSVYWYQQSLDQGLQFLIQYYNGEERAKGNILERFSAQQFPDLHSELNLSSLELGDSALYFCASSAEWTSGHTDTQYFGPGTRLTVL.

CDR3: CSARVEGVAYEQYF. The DNA for the CDR3 is TGCAGTGCTAGAGTGGAGGGAGTAGCCTACGAGCAGTACTTC. The gene calls are TRBV20-1 and TRBJ2-7; D might be TRBD2 (6 bases). V lost 1 base and J 2 bases, leaving 12 bases between the germline ends. Germline V lookup: CDR1 DFQATT, CDR2 SNEGSKA (reference sequence). This CDR3 has 14 residues.

Many counts were recorded for this clonotype. The rearrangement links TRBV28 to TRBJ1-1; D unresolved. The ends were cut back, 6 bases at V and 1 base at J, with 9 bases in the middle. This CDR3 has 13 residues. CDR1 and CDR2 (germline): MDHEN, SYDVKM. In nucleotides, the CDR3 is TGTGCCAGCAGCTCTAAGTGGAACACTGAAGCTTTCTTT. Its protein is CASSSKWNTEAFF. Complete variable domain (other parts from reference TRBV28 and TRBJ1-1): DVKVTQSSRYLVKRTGEKVFLECVQDMDHENMFWYRQDPGLGLRLIYFSYDVKMKEKGDIPEGYSVSREKKERFSLILESASTNQTSMYLCASSSKWNTEAFFGQGTRLTVV.